A single sample is the source of the 12 T cell receptor beta chains below, sequenced in a study of patients and donors after allogeneic stem cell transplantation. TCRdb re-analysed the RT-PCR reads in MiXCR, keeping a single row per CDR3 protein. The sample records 920,000 or so distinct CDR3 sequences, about 20% being singletons. Input material: blood, either unsorted or a sorted T cell fraction (not recorded which). The receptors shown here come from a human donor who was either an allogeneic HSCT recipient or a stem cell or donor lymphocyte infusion donor (not recorded which). It is not recorded whose cells these are; they may come from a transplant donor.

The chain employs TRBV7-6 and TRBJ1-2, with TRBD1 as a possible D gene (6 bases). Trimming stripped 3 bases from V and 2 bases from J, with 16 bases between. CDR3 size: 16 residues. CDR1 is SGHVS, CDR2 FNYEAQ, per germline. The DNA for the CDR3 is TGTGCCAGCAGCTTTTCGGGGGCGTCGAGAAACTATGGCTACACCTTC. Amino acid sequence: CASSFSGASRNYGYTF.

The sample holds a few counts of this clonotype. This chain connects TRBV30 to TRBJ1-3; the D is unclear. V was trimmed by 2 bases and J by 0 bases, leaving 5 bases between them. Per germline, CDR1 GTSNPN and CDR2 SVGIG (reference sequence). The CDR3 has 13 amino acids. The CDR3 reads CAWSTNSGNTIYF. Here the CDR3 DNA reads TGTGCCTGGAGTACAAACTCTGGAAACACCATATATTTT.

This chain uses TRBV2 with TRBJ2-2; 10 bases are a match to TRBD2. V lost 2 bases and J lost 1; bases outside the gene matches: 10. CDR3 length: 19 residues. The germline V gene encodes CDR1 SNHLY and CDR2 FYNNEI. The CDR3, as DNA: TGTGCCAGCAGTGAATTACCTAGCGGGGGACCCAAGAACACCGGGGAGCTGTTTTTT. Translated: CASSELPSGGPKNTGELFF.

The V and J genes are TRBV5-1 and TRBJ1-1, with D tentatively TRBD1 (5 bases). V lost 4 bases, J lost 4 bases, and 11 bases lay in between. Germline V CDR1 and CDR2: SGHRS, YFSETQ. The CDR3 has 13 amino acids. The CDR3 is CASSGSGGTEAFF. The CDR3 coding sequence is TGCGCCAGCAGCGGTTCGGGGGGCACTGAAGCTTTCTTT.

This clonotype was counted between two and nine times. The rearrangement uses TRBV4-3 and TRBJ1-2; D possibly corresponds to TRBD1 (5 bases). The CDR3 covers 14 residues. CDR1 is LGHNA and CDR2 is YSLEER in the germline V gene. V was clipped by 1 base and J by 8 bases, with 14 bases between them. CDR3 nucleotide sequence: TGCGCCAGCAGCCAAGGCCTCTCGCAGGGCGGCTACACCTTC. Protein product: CASSQGLSQGGYTF.

This clonotype has just one count. The V call is TRBV28, the J call TRBJ1-4; 9 nucleotides align to TRBD1. The CDR3 consists of 15 residues. CDR1 and CDR2 (germline): MDHEN, SYDVKM. The V gene end was trimmed by 6 bases and the J gene end by 10 bases; junction bases not matched to a gene: 12. The CDR3 nucleotides are TGTGCCAGCAGCACGACCGGGACAGGGATGGGAAAACTGTTTTTT. This codes for CASSTTGTGMGKLFF.

The gene calls are TRBV2 and TRBJ2-3; TRBD2 agrees at 12 bases. Germline loops: CDR1 SNHLY, CDR2 FYNNEI. This CDR3 is built from 16 residues. The trim removed 3 bases at V and 6 bases at J, leaving 7 bases unmatched. The CDR3 coding sequence is TGTGCCAGCAGTGATCCTAGCGGGAGGGTGGGTGATACGCAGTATTTT. Translation: CASSDPSGRVGDTQYF.

There are a few counts of this clonotype. This chain uses TRBV25-1 with TRBJ2-7; D gene ambiguous. Trimming stripped 5 bases from V and 7 bases from J, with 6 bases between. Looked up from germline, CDR1 is MGHDK and CDR2 is SYGVNS. CDR3 size: 10 residues. Here the CDR3 reads CASSKEEQYF. The CDR3 DNA reads TGTGCCAGCAGTAAAGAGGAGCAGTACTTC.

This clonotype was counted a few times. V usage is TRBV24-1 and J usage is TRBJ2-1; perhaps TRBD1 as D (5 bases). Germline CDR1 and CDR2: KGHDR and SFDVKD. The CDR3 length is 12 residues. The ends were cut back, 3 bases at V and 11 bases at J, with 10 bases in the middle. The CDR3 DNA follows: TGTGCCACCAGTGATCGACCGGACAAGCAGTTCTTC. This translates into CATSDRPDKQFF.

This clonotype was observed a handful of times. This chain links TRBV15 with TRBJ2-2; unclear D gene. The CDR3 has 14 residues. CDR1 and CDR2 (germline): LNHNV, YYDKDF (reference sequence). Deletions cut 3 bases from V and 9 bases from J, with 14 bases between. The DNA for the CDR3 is TGTGCCACCAGCAGGGATTCGGGTGACCGGGAGCTGTTTTTT. Translation gives CATSRDSGDRELFF.

This clonotype was detected a few times. The chain recombines TRBV27 with TRBJ1-1, with D perhaps TRBD1 (5 bases). Germline V gene data show CDR1 as MNHEY and CDR2 as SMNVEV (reference sequence). The CDR3 is 15 amino acids. Trimming took off 5 bases at V and 0 bases at J, with 13 bases between the two ends. The CDR3 loop is CASSPGGQMNTEAFF. CDR3 coding DNA: TGTGCCAGCAGTCCAGGAGGACAAATGAACACTGAAGCTTTCTTT.

This clonotype has more than one count but fewer than ten. The chain is built from TRBV2 and TRBJ2-5; 7 nucleotides match TRBD2. V lost 8 bases, J lost 6 bases, and 3 bases stayed unmatched. Germline V gene data show CDR1 as SNHLY and CDR2 as FYNNEI. The length of the CDR3 is 11 residues. The CDR3 bases are TGTGCCAGCGGACTAGTAAAGACCCAGTACTTC. This encodes CASGLVKTQYF.